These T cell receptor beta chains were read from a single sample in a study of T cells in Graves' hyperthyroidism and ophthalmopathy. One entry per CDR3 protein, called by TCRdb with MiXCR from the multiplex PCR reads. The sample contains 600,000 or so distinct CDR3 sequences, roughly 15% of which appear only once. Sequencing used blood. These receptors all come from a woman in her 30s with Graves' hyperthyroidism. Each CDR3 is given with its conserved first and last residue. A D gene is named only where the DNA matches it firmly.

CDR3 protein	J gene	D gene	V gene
CASRILARDNEQFF	TRBJ2-1	.	TRBV12-3/TRBV12-4
CASSPRLAGGLTSYNEQFF	TRBJ2-1	TRBD2	TRBV11-2
CASSQDPGVDSPLHF	TRBJ1-6	.	TRBV4-2
CASSVRRQGGDYGYTF	TRBJ1-2	TRBD1	TRBV9
CASSRLAEYNEQFF	TRBJ2-1	TRBD2	TRBV19
CASSRGTGGTFSNQPQHF	TRBJ1-5	TRBD1	TRBV27
CASSLAVGVSEKLFF	TRBJ1-4	.	TRBV7-9
CASSSLFSSYEQYF	TRBJ2-7	.	TRBV6-1
CASSYHPVFSRNEQFF	TRBJ2-1	.	TRBV6-5
CASSLNQFEQYF	TRBJ2-7	.	TRBV28
CASSPGIESGSQDQPQHF	TRBJ1-5	.	TRBV27
CASSLGLPSDRSTGELFF	TRBJ2-2	.	TRBV5-5
CASSLGTSGGGSYEQYF	TRBJ2-7	TRBD2	TRBV5-5
CASRVLAGIYEQYF	TRBJ2-7	TRBD2	TRBV2
CASSDTGSSGYTF	TRBJ1-2	.	TRBV19
CASNRLALGETQYF	TRBJ2-5	TRBD2	TRBV2
CASSRGDLADTDTQYF	TRBJ2-3	TRBD2	TRBV4-1
CASSIEGVRADTQYF	TRBJ2-3	.	TRBV5-1
CASSLTGNNYEQYF	TRBJ2-7	.	TRBV27
CASIAPQYEQYF	TRBJ2-7	.	TRBV2
CASSKGQLTYEQYF	TRBJ2-7	TRBD1	TRBV11-3
CASKFGTMSYNEQFF	TRBJ2-1	TRBD2	TRBV19
CASSSIVSEQFF	TRBJ2-1	.	TRBV7-8
CASSYGSTGNNEQFF	TRBJ2-1	.	TRBV6-1
CASSPFSGRDTQYF	TRBJ2-3	TRBD2	TRBV28
CASSLKAGVPGELFF	TRBJ2-2	.	TRBV28
CASRLAGGETQYF	TRBJ2-5	TRBD2	TRBV6-1
CASSLDSGTGVRADTQYF	TRBJ2-3	TRBD1	TRBV11-2
CASSSHRGDNQPQHF	TRBJ1-5	.	TRBV27
CASSVRGQSNQPQHF	TRBJ1-5	.	TRBV2
CSAPRGGAEAFF	TRBJ1-1	.	TRBV20-1
CASNGGSSYNEQFF	TRBJ2-1	TRBD2	TRBV10-1
CASSEFGSAGETQYF	TRBJ2-5	.	TRBV10-2
CASSQTRLAGKLAGETQYF	TRBJ2-5	TRBD2	TRBV4-1
CASSTQRYSNQPQHF	TRBJ1-5	.	TRBV19
CASTRDRYNEQFF	TRBJ2-1	.	TRBV12-3/TRBV12-4
CATSDHTNSYNEQFF	TRBJ2-1	.	TRBV24-1
CASSLESGSGNEQFF	TRBJ2-1	TRBD2	TRBV11-3
CASGFQGRDYGYTF	TRBJ1-2	.	TRBV12-5
CASSFTSNTEAFF	TRBJ1-1	.	TRBV7-9
CASTKQVDYGYTF	TRBJ1-2	.	TRBV28
CASSEIFAGQNQPQHF	TRBJ1-5	.	TRBV6-1
CASSDRGPGYTF	TRBJ1-2	TRBD1	TRBV5-1
CASSEGRNIYEQYF	TRBJ2-7	.	TRBV2
CASLDRDAFYNEQFF	TRBJ2-1	.	TRBV7-3
CASSPPTELNEKLFF	TRBJ1-4	.	TRBV28
CASSQAFSGANVLTF	TRBJ2-6	.	TRBV4-3
CASRSPFNTGELFF	TRBJ2-2	.	TRBV28
CASSKNENTEAFF	TRBJ1-1	.	TRBV6-1
CATSRDGDQPQHF	TRBJ1-5	.	TRBV15
CASSYSAVESADTQYF	TRBJ2-3	.	TRBV6-2/TRBV6-3
CASSLDSTGREQYF	TRBJ2-7	.	TRBV11-2
CASSLGWGPTDTQYF	TRBJ2-3	.	TRBV5-1
CATSTGGYTF	TRBJ1-2	.	TRBV7-9